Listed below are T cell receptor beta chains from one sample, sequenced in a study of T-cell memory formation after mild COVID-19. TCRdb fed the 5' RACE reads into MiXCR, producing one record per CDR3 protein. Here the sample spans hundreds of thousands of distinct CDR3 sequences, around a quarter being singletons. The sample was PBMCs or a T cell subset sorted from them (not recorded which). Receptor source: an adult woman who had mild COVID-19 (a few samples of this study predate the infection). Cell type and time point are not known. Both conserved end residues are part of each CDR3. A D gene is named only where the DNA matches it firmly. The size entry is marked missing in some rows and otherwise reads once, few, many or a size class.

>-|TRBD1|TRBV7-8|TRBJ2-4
CASSPGTGGIKNIQYF
TGTGCCAGCAGCCCCGGGACAGGGGGCATCAAAAACATTCAGTACTTC
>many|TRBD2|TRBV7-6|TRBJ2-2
CASSSGLAGDLPGELFF
TGTGCCAGCAGCTCCGGACTAGCGGGAGATTTACCCGGGGAGCTGTTTTTT
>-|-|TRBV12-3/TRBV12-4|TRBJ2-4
CASSLSQRGAAKNIQYF
TGTGCCAGCAGTTTAAGCCAACGGGGCGCGGCCAAAAACATTCAGTACTTC
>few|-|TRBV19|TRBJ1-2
CAGGQDYGYTF
TGTGCCGGGGGACAAGACTATGGCTACACCTTC
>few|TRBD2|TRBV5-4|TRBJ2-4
CASSLELAGGLNIQYF
TGTGCCAGCAGCTTGGAACTAGCGGGAGGATTAAACATTCAGTACTTC
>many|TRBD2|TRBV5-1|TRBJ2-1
CASSHTGLAGVYNEQFF
TGCGCCAGCAGCCATACGGGACTAGCGGGGGTCTACAATGAGCAGTTCTTC
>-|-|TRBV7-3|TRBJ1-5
CASSSERNQPQHF
TGTGCCAGCAGCTCGGAGAGGAATCAGCCCCAGCATTTT
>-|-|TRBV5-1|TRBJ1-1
CASRGARVMNTEAFF
TGCGCCAGCAGGGGGGCTAGGGTCATGAACACTGAAGCTTTCTTT
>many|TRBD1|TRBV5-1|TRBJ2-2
CASSRGQGSMFF
TGCGCCAGCAGCCGGGGACAGGGTTCGATGTTTTTT
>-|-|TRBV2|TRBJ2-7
CAREEAGSSYEQYF
TGTGCCAGGGAGGAGGCAGGGAGCTCCTACGAGCAGTACTTC
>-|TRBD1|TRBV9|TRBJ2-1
CASSVGYGQGADEQFF
TGTGCCAGCAGCGTCGGATACGGTCAGGGGGCAGATGAGCAGTTCTTC
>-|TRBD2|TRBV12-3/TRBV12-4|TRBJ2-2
CASRKAGLNTGELFF
TGTGCCAGCAGAAAAGCGGGACTAAACACCGGGGAGCTGTTTTTT
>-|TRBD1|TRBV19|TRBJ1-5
CASSIGDRANGPQHF
TGTGCCAGTAGTATTGGCGACAGGGCTAATGGGCCCCAGCATTTT
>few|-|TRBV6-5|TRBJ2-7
CASSYRQGHEQYF
TGTGCCAGCAGTTACAGGCAGGGGCACGAGCAGTACTTC